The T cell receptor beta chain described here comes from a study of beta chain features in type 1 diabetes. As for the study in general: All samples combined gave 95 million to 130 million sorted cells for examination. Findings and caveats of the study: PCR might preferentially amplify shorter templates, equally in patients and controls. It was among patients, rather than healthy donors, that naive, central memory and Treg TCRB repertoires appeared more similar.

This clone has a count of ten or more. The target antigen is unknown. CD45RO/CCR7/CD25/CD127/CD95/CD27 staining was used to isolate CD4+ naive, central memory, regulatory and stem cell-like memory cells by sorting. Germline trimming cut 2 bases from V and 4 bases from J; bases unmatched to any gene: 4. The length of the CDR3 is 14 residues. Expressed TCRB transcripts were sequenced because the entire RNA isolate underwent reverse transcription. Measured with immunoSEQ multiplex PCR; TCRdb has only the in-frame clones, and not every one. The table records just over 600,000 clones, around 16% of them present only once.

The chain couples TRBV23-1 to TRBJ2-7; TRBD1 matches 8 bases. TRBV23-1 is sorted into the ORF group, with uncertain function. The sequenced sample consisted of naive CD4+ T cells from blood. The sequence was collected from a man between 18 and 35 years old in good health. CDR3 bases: TGCGCCAGCAGTCAAACCAGGACAGGGTACGAGCAGTACTTC. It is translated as CASSQTRTGYEQYF.